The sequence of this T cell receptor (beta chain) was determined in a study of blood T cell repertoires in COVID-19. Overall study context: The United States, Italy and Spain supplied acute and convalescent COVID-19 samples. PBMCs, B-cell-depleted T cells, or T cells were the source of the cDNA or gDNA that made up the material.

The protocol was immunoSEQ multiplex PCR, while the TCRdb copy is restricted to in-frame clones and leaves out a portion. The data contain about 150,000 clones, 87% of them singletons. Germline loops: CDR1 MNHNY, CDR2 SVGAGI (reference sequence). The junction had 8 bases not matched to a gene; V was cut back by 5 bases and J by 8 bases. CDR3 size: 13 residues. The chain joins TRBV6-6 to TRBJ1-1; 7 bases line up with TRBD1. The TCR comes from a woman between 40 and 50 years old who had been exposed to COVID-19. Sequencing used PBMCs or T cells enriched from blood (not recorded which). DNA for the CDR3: TGTGCCAGCAGTCCACCGACAGGGTCGGAAGCTTTCTTT. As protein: CASSPPTGSEAFF.